Following are 5 T cell receptor beta chains from one sample sequenced in a study of T cell responses to AZD1222 COVID-19 vaccine. This table comes from immunoSEQ multiplex PCR, and its TCRdb copy is limited to in-frame clones, with some not included. The sample lists some 100,000 clones, around 87% occurring once. The material was peripheral blood, obtained 28 days after the second AZD1222 dose. All receptors derive from an adult who received the AZD1222 COVID-19 vaccine.

As for this clone: The limits of the CDR3 on the DNA are not certain, so only TCRdb's listed CDR3 is given. The chain couples TRBV12-3 or TRBV12-4 to TRBJ2-5; TRBD2 is the table's D call, not checked against the DNA. The CDR3 spans 13 residues, counting both ends. CDR3 sequence reads: CASSSSGGETQYF.

The chain is built from TRBV12-3 or TRBV12-4 and TRBJ1-1, with a tentative D call TRBD1 (5 bases). This CDR3 is 13 amino acids long. The V gene lost 4 bases and the J gene lost 5 bases, with 11 bases spanning the gap. The CDR3 spells CASSSQVGTEAFF. CDR3 nucleotide sequence: TGTGCCAGCAGTTCACAGGTAGGGACTGAAGCTTTCTTT.

The chain links TRBV24-1 to TRBJ1-1, with no clear D. V lost 4 bases and J lost 1, with 6 bases in between. The germline V gene encodes CDR1 KGHDR and CDR2 SFDVKD. The CDR3 consists of 13 residues. The CDR3 DNA is TGTGCCACCAGTGAGGCAACGAACACTGAAGCTTTCTTT. This gives the protein CATSEATNTEAFF.

The table lists this clone with a few counts. This chain links TRBV27 with TRBJ2-7; no firm D call. Between the trimmed V and J ends, which lost 6 bases and 4 bases, there was a span of 10 bases. The CDR3 contains 12 residues. Germline CDR1 reads MNHEY; CDR2 reads SMNVEV (reference sequence). CDR3 coding DNA: TGTGCCAGCAGCCAAACTGGGTACGAGCAGTACTTC. Translating it yields CASSQTGYEQYF.

The J gene is TRBJ1-2, the V gene TRBV5-5, with D maybe TRBD1 (5 bases). V lost 0 bases, J lost 4 bases, and 10 bases lay in between. Per the germline V gene, CDR1 is SGHKS and CDR2 is YYEKEE (reference sequence). This CDR3 is built from 14 residues. The CDR3 here is CASSLEGTVYGYTF. The CDR3 DNA follows: TGTGCCAGCAGCTTGGAGGGGACGGTCTATGGCTACACCTTC.